The present T cell receptor (beta chain) was sequenced within a study of blood T cell repertoires in COVID-19. Study overall: From T cells, B-cell-depleted T cells, or PBMCs came the material, which was cDNA or gDNA.

Enrolled through a virtual design, the participants were between roughly 18 and 89 years of age and came from fewer than 30 US areas. The length of the CDR3 is 15 residues. Losses at the gene ends were 3 bases for V and 1 base for J; bases not matched to a gene: 1. Germline V gene data show CDR1 as KGHSH and CDR2 as LQKENI. Data came from immunoSEQ multiplex PCR; TCRdb stores just in-frame clones and leaves some out. Of around 150,000 clones listed, roughly 85% are singletons. The TCR sequence derives from a woman aged 45-59 years who had recovered from COVID-19. The gene calls are TRBV18 and TRBJ2-3; TRBD2 aligns across 10 bases. Source material: PBMCs or T cells enriched from blood (not recorded which). CDR3 sequence reads: CASSPGLAGTDTQYF. The CDR3 DNA is TGTGCCAGCTCACCCGGACTAGCGGGCACAGATACGCAGTATTTT.